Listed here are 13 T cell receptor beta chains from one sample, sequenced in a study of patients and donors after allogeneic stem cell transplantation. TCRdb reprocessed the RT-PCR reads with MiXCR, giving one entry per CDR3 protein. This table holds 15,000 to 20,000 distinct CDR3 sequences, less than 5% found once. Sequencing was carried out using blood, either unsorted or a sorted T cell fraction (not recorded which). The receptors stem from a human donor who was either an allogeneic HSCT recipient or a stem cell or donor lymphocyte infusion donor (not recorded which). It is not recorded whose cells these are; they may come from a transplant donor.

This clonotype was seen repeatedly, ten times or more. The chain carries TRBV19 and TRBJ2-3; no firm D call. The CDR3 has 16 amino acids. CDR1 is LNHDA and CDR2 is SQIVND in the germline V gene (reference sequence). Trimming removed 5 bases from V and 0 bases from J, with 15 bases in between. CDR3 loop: CASSPYDLPSTDTQYF. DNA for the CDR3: TGTGCCAGTAGTCCATACGACTTACCTAGCACAGATACGCAGTATTTT.

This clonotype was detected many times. The CDR3 nucleotides read TGCGCCAGCAGCTTGGTGCGGCTAGCGGGGGGGCGTGAGCAGTTCTTC. It yields the protein CASSLVRLAGGREQFF. This rearrangement joins TRBV5-1 to TRBJ2-1; 12 positions match TRBD2. This CDR3 is 16 amino acids long. With V trimmed by 0 bases and J by 9 bases, 7 bases remained unmatched. In germline, CDR1 is SGHRS, CDR2 YFSETQ.

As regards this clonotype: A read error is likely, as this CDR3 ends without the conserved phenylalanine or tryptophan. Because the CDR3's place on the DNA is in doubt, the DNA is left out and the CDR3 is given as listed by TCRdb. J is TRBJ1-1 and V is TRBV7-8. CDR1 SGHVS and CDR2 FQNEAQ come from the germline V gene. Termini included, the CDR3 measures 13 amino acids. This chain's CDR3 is CASSARRDTEAFL.

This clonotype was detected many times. The CDR3, as DNA: TGCGCCAGCAGCAGGGGGAGGGGGTCCTACGAGCAGTACTTC. Its protein is CASSRGRGSYEQYF. The rearrangement joins TRBV4-1 to TRBJ2-7, with a possible D match to TRBD2 (7 bases). The CDR3 has 14 residues. The germline V gene has CDR1 MGHRA and CDR2 YSYEKL. V lost 5 bases to trimming and J lost 1 base, with 12 bases between them.

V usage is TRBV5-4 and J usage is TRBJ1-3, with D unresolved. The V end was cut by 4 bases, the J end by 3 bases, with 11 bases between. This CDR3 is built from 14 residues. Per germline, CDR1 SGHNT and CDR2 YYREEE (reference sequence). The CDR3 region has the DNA TGTGCCAGCAGCGGAGACTTGGGTGGAAACACCATATATTTT. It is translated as CASSGDLGGNTIYF. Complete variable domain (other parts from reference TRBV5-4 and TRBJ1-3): ETGVTQSPTHLIKTRGQQVTLRCSSQSGHNTVSWYQQALGQGPQFIFQYYREEENGRGNFPPRFSGLQFPNYSSELNVNALELDDSALYLCASSGDLGGNTIYFGEGSWLTVV.

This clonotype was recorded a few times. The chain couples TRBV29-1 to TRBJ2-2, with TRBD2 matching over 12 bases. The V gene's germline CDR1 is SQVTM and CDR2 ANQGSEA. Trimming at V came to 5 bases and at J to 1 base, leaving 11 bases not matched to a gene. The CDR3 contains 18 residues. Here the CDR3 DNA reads TGCAGCGTTTTCGAGACTAGCGGGAGAGAGGGGAACACCGGGGAGCTGTTTTTT. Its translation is CSVFETSGREGNTGELFF.

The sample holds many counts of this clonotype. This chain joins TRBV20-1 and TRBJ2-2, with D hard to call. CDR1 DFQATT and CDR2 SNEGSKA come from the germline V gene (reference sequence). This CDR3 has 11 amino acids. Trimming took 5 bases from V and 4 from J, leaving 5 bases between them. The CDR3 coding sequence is TGCAGTGCTCTTGGCACCGGGGAGCTGTTTTTT. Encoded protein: CSALGTGELFF.

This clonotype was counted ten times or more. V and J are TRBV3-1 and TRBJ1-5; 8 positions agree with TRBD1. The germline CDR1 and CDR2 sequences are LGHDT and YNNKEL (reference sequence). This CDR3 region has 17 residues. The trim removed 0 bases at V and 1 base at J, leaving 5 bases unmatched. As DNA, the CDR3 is TGTGCCAGCAGCCAAGAACGATGGACAGGGAGCAATCAGCCCCAGCATTTT. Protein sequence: CASSQERWTGSNQPQHF.

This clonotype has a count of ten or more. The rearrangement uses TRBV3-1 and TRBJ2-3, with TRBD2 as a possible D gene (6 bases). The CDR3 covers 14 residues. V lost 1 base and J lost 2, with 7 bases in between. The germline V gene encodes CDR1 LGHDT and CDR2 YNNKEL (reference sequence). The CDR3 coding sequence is TGTGCCAGCAGCCAAGGGACTATCACAGATACGCAGTATTTT. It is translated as CASSQGTITDTQYF.

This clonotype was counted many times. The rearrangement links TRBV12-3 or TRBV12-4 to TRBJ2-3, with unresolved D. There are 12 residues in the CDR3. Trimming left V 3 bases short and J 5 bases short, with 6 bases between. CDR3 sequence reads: CASSFLGDTQYF. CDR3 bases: TGTGCCAGCAGTTTTCTAGGAGATACGCAGTATTTT.

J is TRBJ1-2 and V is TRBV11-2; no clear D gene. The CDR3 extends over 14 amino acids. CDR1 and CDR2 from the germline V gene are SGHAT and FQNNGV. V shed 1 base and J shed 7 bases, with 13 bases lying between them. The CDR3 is CASSLGAGGSGYTF. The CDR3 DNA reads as TGTGCCAGCAGCTTAGGGGCAGGCGGGTCTGGCTACACCTTC.

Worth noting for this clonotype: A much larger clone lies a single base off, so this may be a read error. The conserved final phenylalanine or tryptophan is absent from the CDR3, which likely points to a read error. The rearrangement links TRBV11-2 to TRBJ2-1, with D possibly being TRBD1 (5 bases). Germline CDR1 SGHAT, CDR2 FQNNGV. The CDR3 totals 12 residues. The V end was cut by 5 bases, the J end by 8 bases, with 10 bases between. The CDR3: CASSPTGHEQFL. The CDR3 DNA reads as TGTGCCAGCAGCCCCACAGGTCATGAGCAGTTCCTC.

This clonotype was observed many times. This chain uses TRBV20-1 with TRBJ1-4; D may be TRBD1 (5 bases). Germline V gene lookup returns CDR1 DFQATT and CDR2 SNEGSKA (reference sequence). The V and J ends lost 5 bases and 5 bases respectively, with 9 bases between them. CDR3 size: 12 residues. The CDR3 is CSASGPNEKLFF. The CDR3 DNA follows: TGCAGTGCTTCAGGGCCGAATGAAAAACTGTTTTTT.